Listed here are 13 T cell receptor beta chains from one sample, sequenced in a study of blood T cell repertoires in COVID-19. Sequencing used immunoSEQ multiplex PCR; TCRdb keeps in-frame clones, though not all of them. The sample consists of around 86,000 clones, around 87% of them appearing once. Sequencing was performed on peripheral blood. These receptors were collected from a human donor with acute or convalescent COVID-19. The donor label of this sample is uncertain.

This CDR3 reads CATSVVVAGANEQFF. The CDR3, as DNA: TGTGCCACCAGTGTGGTGGTAGCGGGGGCCAATGAGCAGTTCTTC. The chain uses TRBV24-1 and TRBJ2-1; 9 bases line up with TRBD2. Trimming took 5 bases from V and 6 from J; bases not matched to a gene: 7. Germline V gives CDR1 KGHDR, CDR2 SFDVKD. This CDR3 comprises 15 residues.

This clone was seen a few times. V and J are TRBV5-6 and TRBJ1-2, with D perhaps matching TRBD1 (6 bases). The germline V and J ends were trimmed by 4 bases and 3 bases, with 19 bases remaining between them. Germline V CDR1 and CDR2: SGHDT, YYEEEE. This CDR3 comprises 16 residues. The CDR3 region is CASSVGGGASYYGYTF. The DNA of the CDR3 is TGTGCCAGCAGCGTGGGCGGGGGGGCCAGCTACTATGGCTACACCTTC.

The chain combines TRBV4-1 with TRBJ2-3, with D possibly being TRBD2 (5 bases). Germline CDR1 MGHRA, CDR2 YSYEKL. Trimming removed 1 base from V and 1 base from J, with 12 bases in between. There are 16 residues in the CDR3. The CDR3 reads CASSQASSGGTDTQYF. The CDR3 DNA sequence: TGCGCCAGCAGCCAAGCTTCTTCCGGGGGCACAGATACGCAGTATTTT.

The chain couples TRBV7-9 to TRBJ2-3; tentatively, D is TRBD2 (6 bases). Trimming left V 2 bases short and J 0 bases short, with 9 bases between. This CDR3 is built from 15 residues. The germline gives CDR1 SEHNR, CDR2 FQNEAQ (reference sequence). Here the CDR3 DNA reads TGTGCCAGCAGCTTATTAGCGGCGAGCACAGATACGCAGTATTTT. It encodes CASSLLAASTDTQYF.

The J gene is TRBJ1-1, the V gene TRBV18; 9 nucleotides align to TRBD1. With 3 bases clipped from V and 4 bases from J, the junction kept 6 bases outside the gene matches. CDR1 is KGHSH, CDR2 LQKENI, per germline. The CDR3 runs 15 residues. The CDR3 region is CASSPEQGASTEAFF. The CDR3 coding sequence is TGTGCCAGCTCACCCGAACAGGGGGCGAGCACTGAAGCTTTCTTT.

This clone was recorded only once. V is TRBV18 and J is TRBJ2-4, with TRBD1 matching over 8 bases. CDR1 is KGHSH and CDR2 is LQKENI in the germline V gene. The CDR3 runs 16 residues. After removal of 3 bases from V and 4 bases from J, the junction contained 8 bases not matched to a gene. The CDR3 DNA reads TGTGCCAGCTCACCCCAAACCGACAGGGGTAAAAACATTCAGTACTTC. Translating gives CASSPQTDRGKNIQYF.

This clone occurred a few times. The chain has TRBV6-6 and TRBJ2-5; 8 bases are shared with TRBD1. V shed 0 bases and J 5 bases; nucleotides not matched to a gene: 8. The CDR3 has 16 residues. Germline V gene sequence: CDR1 MNHNY, CDR2 SVGAGI (reference sequence). The CDR3 loop reads CASSYSITTGVETQYF. CDR3 coding DNA: TGTGCCAGCAGTTACTCGATAACGACAGGGGTTGAGACCCAGTACTTC.

This chain joins TRBV18 and TRBJ2-7; weak D call: TRBD2 (6 bases). Trimming removed 0 bases from V and 9 bases from J, with 18 bases in between. This CDR3 contains 15 residues. Germline lookup yields CDR1 KGHSH and CDR2 LQKENI. The CDR3 coding sequence is TGTGCCAGCTCACCACCCGGGACTGGGGCCGTGGTGCAGTACTTC. Its translation: CASSPPGTGAVVQYF.

This rearrangement joins TRBV6-5 to TRBJ1-2; 11 bases match TRBD1. Germline CDR1 is MNHEY and CDR2 is SVGAGI. After removal of 7 bases from V and 4 bases from J, the junction contained 8 bases not matched to a gene. The CDR3 length is 15 residues. CDR3 DNA sequence: TGTGCCAGCACCCCACGGGGACAGGGGGGCTATGGCTACACCTTC. Translation gives CASTPRGQGGYGYTF.

This chain uses TRBV7-3 with TRBJ2-1, with 12 positions matching TRBD2. With V trimmed by 5 bases and J by 2 bases, 22 bases remained unmatched. The CDR3 contains 22 residues. CDR1 and CDR2 (germline): SGHTA, FQGTGA. The CDR3 DNA follows: TGTGCCAGCAGCGACCAGCCCCTGAGCCCTTTCTCTAGCGGGGGGGCCTACAATGAGCAGTTCTTC. Amino acid sequence: CASSDQPLSPFSSGGAYNEQFF.

This sequence joins TRBV19 and TRBJ1-5, with 9 bases matching TRBD1. With 9 bases clipped from V and 2 bases from J, the junction kept 5 bases outside the gene matches. The CDR3 runs to 14 residues. CDR1 is LNHDA and CDR2 is SQIVND in the germline V gene (reference sequence). CDR3 in amino acids: CASTRTGGNQPQHF. The CDR3 DNA follows: TGTGCCAGCACCAGGACAGGGGGCAATCAGCCCCAGCATTTT. The full variable domain, with the rest looked up from reference TRBV19 and TRBJ1-5, is DGGITQSPKYLFRKEGQNVTLSCEQNLNHDAMYWYRQDPGQGLRLIYYSQIVNDFQKGDIAEGYSVSREKKESFPLTVTSAQKNPTAFYLCASTRTGGNQPQHFGDGTRLSIL.

V gene TRBV7-9 combines with J gene TRBJ2-5; maybe TRBD1 (6 bases). Trimming removed 0 bases at V and 2 bases at J, with 10 bases between. The germline gives CDR1 SEHNR, CDR2 FQNEAQ (reference sequence). The CDR3 runs to 15 residues. The CDR3 nucleotides read TGTGCCAGCAGCTTAGCGAGGCAGGGGCAAGAGACCCAGTACTTC. Amino acid sequence: CASSLARQGQETQYF.

The rearrangement uses TRBV5-1 and TRBJ1-3, with no clear D. This CDR3 comprises 15 residues. V was clipped by 2 bases and J by 0 bases, with 9 bases between them. Germline V CDR1 and CDR2: SGHRS, YFSETQ. The CDR3 DNA reads as TGCGCCAGCAGCTTTGACGGGAGCTCTGGAAACACCATATATTTT. As protein: CASSFDGSSGNTIYF.